Below are 20 T cell receptor beta chains sequenced from a single sample in a study of cytomegalovirus exposure and HLA in healthy donors. 13 Jbeta primers and 60 Vbeta primers were used for the PCR. The protocol was immunoSEQ multiplex PCR, while the TCRdb copy is restricted to in-frame clones and leaves out a portion. The sample yields tens of thousands of clones, around 75% seen once. Material for sequencing was PBMCs. These receptors originate from a middle-aged man in good health and CMV-seropositive.

The table lists this clone with a few counts. An end of the junction does not agree with germline; a read error may underlie this. The sample carries other DNA sequences with the same CDR3. The V call is TRBV6-5, the J call TRBJ1-2; weak D call: TRBD1 (5 bases). This CDR3 is built from 14 residues. Germline V gene sequence: CDR1 MNHEY, CDR2 SVGAGI. The CDR3 bases are TGTGCCAGCAGTTACTCCAACTCAGGGCCCGGCTCCAACTTC. It encodes CASSYSNSGPGSNF.

The chain employs TRBV27 and TRBJ1-5; maybe TRBD1 (6 bases). Deletions cut 10 bases from V and 4 bases from J, with 23 bases between. The V gene's germline CDR1 is MNHEY and CDR2 SMNVEV (reference sequence). This CDR3 region has 16 residues. The CDR3 nucleotides read TGTGCCACACGCGGGGGCGGGTCTATAATAAATCAGCCCCAGCATTTT. Protein sequence: CATRGGGSIINQPQHF.

In its sample, this clone was seen a few times. The rearrangement joins TRBV2 to TRBJ2-3; D is possibly TRBD1 (6 bases). CDR1 is SNHLY, CDR2 FYNNEI, per germline. V lost 7 bases to trimming and J lost 5 bases, with 16 bases between them. CDR3 length: 14 amino acids. The CDR3, as DNA: TGTGCCAGCAAGGTGACAGGTACACTAGATACGCAGTATTTT. It translates to CASKVTGTLDTQYF.

CDR3 loop: CASSQEPHPGQRTNYGYTF. In nucleotides, the CDR3 is TGCGCCAGCAGCCAAGAACCCCATCCGGGACAGCGAACTAACTATGGCTACACCTTC. The chain employs TRBV4-3 and TRBJ1-2; 7 nucleotides align to TRBD1. Germline V lookup: CDR1 LGHNA, CDR2 YSLEER. The length of the CDR3 is 19 residues. The junction had 13 bases not matched to a gene; V was cut back by 0 bases and J by 0 bases.

This clone was observed a few times. The junction departs from germline at one end; a sequencing error may be responsible. The V call is TRBV6-1, the J call TRBJ2-3; weak D call: TRBD1 (6 bases). Germline V CDR1 and CDR2: MNHNS, SASEGT. CDR3 length: 13 residues. In DNA, the CDR3 is TGTGCCAGCGGTGACAGGCTCACAGATACGCAGTATTTT. Translating gives CASGDRLTDTQYF.

This clone has more than one count but fewer than ten. This rearrangement joins TRBV27 to TRBJ2-4; no reliable D call. V was pared by 0 bases and J by 7 bases, with 7 bases between. The CDR3 runs 13 residues. The V gene's germline CDR1 is MNHEY and CDR2 SMNVEV (reference sequence). This chain's CDR3 is CASSLSASNIQYF. The CDR3 nucleotides are TGTGCCAGCAGTTTATCAGCAAGCAACATTCAGTACTTC.

V usage is TRBV13 and J usage is TRBJ1-4, with 7 bases identical to TRBD1. Germline V CDR1 and CDR2: PRHDT, FYEKMQ (reference sequence). CDR3 length: 14 amino acids. J gave up 7 bases and V 5 bases, and 7 bases lay outside the gene matches. The CDR3 nucleotides are TGTGCCAGCAGCCGAGGGGGCTTAGGTGAAAAACTGTTTTTT. Protein: CASSRGGLGEKLFF.

The chain joins TRBV30 to TRBJ1-2; D may be TRBD1 (5 bases). The CDR3 covers 15 residues. Trimming shortened V by 0 bases and J by 4 bases, and 15 bases separated the two germline ends. Per germline, CDR1 GTSNPN and CDR2 SVGIG (reference sequence). The CDR3 loop reads CAWSVGGKGSYGYTF. As DNA, the CDR3 is TGTGCCTGGAGTGTTGGGGGGAAGGGGAGCTATGGCTACACCTTC.

The chain joins TRBV4-3 to TRBJ2-1, with TRBD2 matching over 11 bases. The length of the CDR3 is 20 residues. CDR1 and CDR2 from the germline V gene are LGHNA and YSLEER. J gave up 0 bases and V 4 bases, and 14 bases lay outside the gene matches. This chain's CDR3 is CASSRDPPTSGDSSYNEQFF. The CDR3 DNA sequence: TGCGCCAGCAGCCGAGATCCCCCGACTAGCGGGGATAGCTCCTACAATGAGCAGTTCTTC.

This clone occurred once. This chain joins TRBV27 and TRBJ2-7, with 7 bases that match TRBD2. CDR1 and CDR2 (germline): MNHEY, SMNVEV (reference sequence). CDR3 length: 13 amino acids. With 3 bases clipped from V and 10 bases from J, the junction kept 9 bases outside the gene matches. The CDR3 sequence is CASSFMGREGQYF. The CDR3 DNA is TGTGCCAGCAGTTTCATGGGGAGGGAGGGTCAGTACTTC.

The V gene is TRBV6-6, the J gene TRBJ1-5; TRBD1 is a possible D gene (5 bases). This CDR3 has 15 amino acids. V was shortened by 6 bases and J by 3 bases, with 15 bases between the two germline ends. The germline V gene has CDR1 MNHNY and CDR2 SVGAGI (reference sequence). The CDR3 region has the DNA TGTGCCAGCAGGAGAAACAGGTTAGACAATCAGCCCCAGCATTTT. It is translated as CASRRNRLDNQPQHF.

This clone came up a few times. The chain carries TRBV7-3 and TRBJ1-5; 11 bases map to TRBD1. This CDR3 contains 14 residues. V lost 5 bases and J lost 5; bases outside the gene matches: 2. CDR1 and CDR2 from the germline V gene are SGHTA and FQGTGA. CDR3: CASSTGQGDQPQHF. The CDR3 nucleotides read TGTGCCAGCAGCACGGGACAGGGGGATCAGCCCCAGCATTTT.

This chain joins TRBV6-4 and TRBJ2-6; TRBD1 is a possible D gene (8 bases). This CDR3 is built from 18 residues. CDR1 MRHNA and CDR2 SNTAGT come from the germline V gene. The V and J ends lost 9 bases and 0 bases respectively, with 21 bases between them. The CDR3 DNA is TGTGCCAGAAACCAGGGGGCTAGCGGAAACTCTGGGGCCAACGTCCTGACTTTC. Its translation: CARNQGASGNSGANVLTF.

V and J are TRBV6-1 and TRBJ1-4; TRBD1 agrees at 7 bases. Losses at the gene ends were 6 bases for V and 7 bases for J; bases not matched to a gene: 11. The CDR3 consists of 15 residues. The germline V gene encodes CDR1 MNHNS and CDR2 SASEGT. The CDR3 loop reads CASSGRAGGTEKLFF. CDR3 coding DNA: TGTGCCAGCAGCGGTCGGGCAGGGGGAACTGAAAAACTGTTTTTT.

The gene calls are TRBV10-3 and TRBJ1-6; 11 bases are shared with TRBD1. J lost 10 bases, V lost 6 bases, and 8 bases had no gene match. Germline V gene data show CDR1 as ENHRY and CDR2 as SYGVKD. The length of the CDR3 is 15 residues. The CDR3 is CAISQTGTGGSPLHF. DNA for the CDR3: TGTGCCATCAGCCAAACCGGGACAGGGGGATCACCCCTCCACTTT.

The chain uses TRBV10-2 and TRBJ1-5, with D possibly matching TRBD1 (6 bases). Trimming stripped 3 bases from V and 3 bases from J, with 12 bases between. This CDR3 is 15 amino acids long. The germline V gene has CDR1 WSHSY and CDR2 SAAADI. The CDR3 DNA follows: TGCGCCAGCAGTGAATTGACAGGCGTCAATCAGCCCCAGCATTTT. Translation: CASSELTGVNQPQHF.

The rearrangement uses TRBV2 and TRBJ1-2, with 8 positions matching TRBD1. Germline CDR1 SNHLY, CDR2 FYNNEI. Trimming took 7 bases from V and 7 from J; bases not matched to a gene: 11. The CDR3 is 14 amino acids. The CDR3 DNA reads TGTGCCAGCAACAATCCCGACAGGGGAATTGGCTACACCTTC. Its protein product is CASNNPDRGIGYTF.

The V gene is TRBV7-2, the J gene TRBJ2-5; 9 bases agree with TRBD2. The germline CDR1 and CDR2 sequences are SGHTA and FQGNSA. The V and J ends lost 3 bases and 3 bases, in that order; junction bases with no gene match: 5. The CDR3 covers 15 residues. The CDR3: CASSFIPSGEETQYF. The CDR3 DNA reads as TGTGCCAGCAGCTTTATCCCTAGCGGGGAAGAGACCCAGTACTTC.

The chain has TRBV5-1 and TRBJ2-5; 9 nucleotides agree with TRBD2. Losses at the gene ends were 0 bases for V and 7 bases for J; bases not matched to a gene: 7. This CDR3 has 15 residues. CDR1 and CDR2 from the germline V gene are SGHRS and YFSETQ. The CDR3 coding sequence is TGCGCCAGCAGCTTGGTAGCGGGGGCGGGATGGACCCAGTACTTC. Translation gives CASSLVAGAGWTQYF.

With regard to this clone: It is likely a read error: a sequence one base away is far more abundant. The V call is TRBV4-1, the J call TRBJ2-1; no clear D gene. V dropped 4 bases and J dropped 4 bases, with 20 bases sitting between them. CDR1 is MGHRA and CDR2 is YSYEKL in the germline V gene. The CDR3 is made up of 17 amino acids. The CDR3 sequence is CASSPDMIVLIYNEQFF. The CDR3 DNA reads TGCGCCAGCAGCCCAGATATGATCGTACTCATATACAATGAGCAGTTCTTC.